These T cell receptor beta chains were read from a single sample in a study of neurological immune-mediated disorders. One entry per CDR3 protein results from TCRdb running MiXCR on the 5' RACE reads. The repertoire holds roughly 60,000 distinct CDR3 sequences, with around 4.8% as singletons. Material for sequencing was PBMCs. The origin of the receptors is a woman aged 50 to 60 with multiple sclerosis. CDR3s include the opening cysteine and the closing phenylalanine or tryptophan. Fields, in order: J gene, V gene, D gene, clone size, CDR3 DNA, CDR3 protein. A D gene is named only where the DNA matches it firmly. Size is stated for part of the rows, as once, few or many counts, or as a class when the clone is expanded.

TRBJ1-2 | TRBV11-2 | NA | many | TGTGCCAGCAGCCCTTGGGGAGAACAGGAATCTTATGGCTACACCTTC | CASSPWGEQESYGYTF
TRBJ2-7 | TRBV5-1 | NA | many | TGCGCCAGCAGCTTGGGGTCCAATCAACCGTACGAGCAGTACTTC | CASSLGSNQPYEQYF
TRBJ1-3 | TRBV28 | NA | many | TGTGCCAGCGTCACGGGCCCCACCGGGGTCCTCTCTGGAAACACCATATATTTT | CASVTGPTGVLSGNTIYF
TRBJ2-2 | TRBV7-2 | TRBD1 | many | TGTGCCAGCAGCTTGGGACAGAGTTTCACCGGGGAGCTGTTTTTT | CASSLGQSFTGELFF
TRBJ2-6 | TRBV4-2 | NA | many | TGTGCCAGCAGCCCCCCCGGGGCCAACGTCCTGACTTTC | CASSPPGANVLTF
TRBJ1-1 | TRBV5-1 | NA | many | TGCGCCAGCACACGATACCCAGCGGGGTACACTGAAGCTTTCTTT | CASTRYPAGYTEAFF
TRBJ1-1 | TRBV5-1 | NA | many | TGCGCCAGCAGCCCGGGTGGGGGTCGGGACACTGAAGCTTTCTTT | CASSPGGGRDTEAFF
TRBJ2-1 | TRBV5-8 | TRBD1 | many | TGTGCCAGCAGCCGCAGGGGGCTGCATGAGCAGTTCTTC | CASSRRGLHEQFF
TRBJ2-5 | TRBV10-3 | TRBD1 | many | TGTGCCATCAGTCGGACAGGGGAGGGTGAGACCCAGTACTTC | CAISRTGEGETQYF
TRBJ2-6 | TRBV5-1 | NA | many | TGCGCCAGCAGCTTGTACACTGGGGCCAACGTCCTGACTTTC | CASSLYTGANVLTF
TRBJ1-1 | TRBV4-1 | NA | many | TGCGCCAGCAGCCAAGTGAAACAGATCAGCCAAGCTTTCTTT | CASSQVKQISQAFF
TRBJ1-6 | TRBV5-1 | NA | many | TGCGCCAGCAGCTTGGGGGGGGCCGATTCACCCCTCCACTTT | CASSLGGADSPLHF
TRBJ2-5 | TRBV5-1 | NA | many | TGCGCCAGCAGCCCGCACGGGACACCTGCGGAGACCCAGTACTTC | CASSPHGTPAETQYF
TRBJ2-7 | TRBV29-1 | TRBD1 | many | TGCAGCGTCAGACAGGGGGCGGTGTACGAGCAGTACTTC | CSVRQGAVYEQYF
TRBJ2-1 | TRBV5-1 | TRBD2 | many | TGCGCCAGCAACCCAGGAGGGAGGGTCTATGAGCAGTTCTTC | CASNPGGRVYEQFF
TRBJ1-1 | TRBV6-5 | TRBD1 | few | TGTGCCAGCAGTTACCGAGGACAGGGCCCTGAAGCTTTCTTT | CASSYRGQGPEAFF
TRBJ2-1 | TRBV12-3/TRBV12-4 | NA | many | TGTGCCAGCACTAAACAGGGATGGTTCGCCAATGAGCAGTTCTTC | CASTKQGWFANEQFF
TRBJ1-4 | TRBV12-3/TRBV12-4 | NA | many | TGTGCCAGCAGTTTCTCGTGGGCCCGGCACGAAAAACTGTTTTTT | CASSFSWARHEKLFF
TRBJ2-1 | TRBV3-1 | NA | many | TGTGCCAGCAGCGAGACAGCGTCCTACAATGAGCAGTTCTTC | CASSETASYNEQFF
TRBJ1-4 | TRBV4-3 | NA | many | TGCGCCAGCAGCCAAAGTATCGGGGTTGGGGAAAAACTGTTTTTT | CASSQSIGVGEKLFF
TRBJ1-1 | TRBV4-1 | NA | few | TGCGCCAGCAGCCATTTCAGAAAGGAGAACACTGAAGCTTTCTTT | CASSHFRKENTEAFF
TRBJ2-3 | TRBV7-8 | NA | many | TGTGCCAGCACCCTTGGGAGTAGCACAGATACGCAGTATTTT | CASTLGSSTDTQYF
TRBJ1-1 | TRBV5-1 | NA | medium-sized | TGCGCCAGCAGCGCCGGGACACTGAACACTGAAGCTTTCTTT | CASSAGTLNTEAFF
TRBJ2-1 | TRBV4-3 | NA | many | TGCGCCAGCAGCCCCGGGGTTAGCCGAGAGAATGAGCAGTTCTTC | CASSPGVSRENEQFF
TRBJ2-5 | TRBV6-5 | TRBD2 | NA | TGTGCCAGCAGTTTCTCCGTACCGGGACTAGCGGGGGCTACACAAGAGACCCAGTACTTC | CASSFSVPGLAGATQETQYF
TRBJ2-3 | TRBV6-6 | NA | many | TGTGCCAGCAGCCTCTCCGCGGGGACCACAGATACGCAGTATTTT | CASSLSAGTTDTQYF
TRBJ2-3 | TRBV5-1 | TRBD2 | many | TGCGCCAGCAGCTTGCTAGCGGGGGGGAGCACAGATACGCAGTATTTT | CASSLLAGGSTDTQYF
TRBJ1-2 | TRBV7-2 | NA | many | TGTGCCAGCAGCTTAAGTGCGGGGTTAGGCTACACCTTC | CASSLSAGLGYTF
TRBJ2-4 | TRBV28 | TRBD1 | many | TGTGCCAGCAGCCGACCCCTCGGGACAGGCCTAAACATTCAGTACTTC | CASSRPLGTGLNIQYF
TRBJ1-6 | TRBV20-1 | NA | NA | TGCAGTGCCTTAGTGCCAGGGGAGTTTGGTTCACCCCTCCACTTT | CSALVPGEFGSPLHF
TRBJ2-1 | TRBV4-3 | TRBD1 | many | TGCGCCAGCAGCCACACCCAGACAGGGGTGGAGCAGTTCTTC | CASSHTQTGVEQFF
TRBJ1-2 | TRBV10-3 | TRBD1 | many | TGTGCCATCAGTGACACGGGACAGACCCTCTATGGCTACACCTTC | CAISDTGQTLYGYTF
TRBJ1-1 | TRBV7-9 | TRBD1 | many | TGTGCCAGCAGCTTTTCCAGGGGGAGTATAGGCACTGAAGCTTTCTTT | CASSFSRGSIGTEAFF
TRBJ2-2 | TRBV5-5 | NA | many | TGTGCCAGCAGCTTGGCAAGGGGCTCGTACACCGGGGAGCTGTTTTTT | CASSLARGSYTGELFF
TRBJ2-1 | TRBV28 | NA | many | TGTGCCAGCAGTTTATCTAGGGACCTAGGAGAGCAGTTCTTC | CASSLSRDLGEQFF
TRBJ2-3 | TRBV5-1 | NA | many | TGCGCCAGCAGATTCTCCGGGGCGACCACAGATACGCAGTATTTT | CASRFSGATTDTQYF
TRBJ2-1 | TRBV10-3 | NA | many | TGTGCCATCGGCGGGGCCAGACTCCATGAGCAGTTCTTC | CAIGGARLHEQFF
TRBJ2-7 | TRBV7-2 | NA | NA | TGTGCCAGCAGCTTCGGACGGGGGTTAGGCTACGAGCAGTACTTC | CASSFGRGLGYEQYF
TRBJ2-2 | TRBV7-9 | NA | few | TGTGCCAGCAGCTCGGGAGGGGGCATACCGCAACCTAGGCTGTTTTTT | CASSSGGGIPQPRLFF
TRBJ2-1 | TRBV5-5 | NA | many | TGTGCCAGCAGCTCCGGACCGAACAATGAGCAGTTCTTC | CASSSGPNNEQFF
TRBJ1-1 | TRBV20-1 | NA | many | TGCAGTGCTAGAGATCGTAGAGGCACTGAAGCTTTCTTT | CSARDRRGTEAFF
TRBJ1-1 | TRBV5-1 | NA | many | TGCGCCAGCAGCTTTGAGGTGAGGACTGAAGCTTTCTTT | CASSFEVRTEAFF
TRBJ1-2 | TRBV10-3 | NA | many | TGTGCCATCAGTGTAGCAGGGGAAGGCTACACCTTC | CAISVAGEGYTF
TRBJ2-4 | TRBV11-2 | TRBD1 | many | TGTGCCAGCAGGAAATTAGGACAGGGGTTCGGGGTAGCCAAAAACATTCAGTACTTC | CASRKLGQGFGVAKNIQYF
TRBJ2-4 | TRBV4-1 | NA | many | TGCGCCAGCAGCGCGGGACAGTCCGCGTTATTAAACATTCAGTACTTC | CASSAGQSALLNIQYF
TRBJ1-4 | TRBV19 | NA | many | TGTGCCAGTAGGCCAAGCCCCCCGAGGAAGGAAAAACTGTTTTTT | CASRPSPPRKEKLFF
TRBJ2-5 | TRBV6-5 | NA | many | TGTGCCAGCAGTTCTAACCAAGAGACCCAGTACTTC | CASSSNQETQYF
TRBJ2-2 | TRBV5-1 | TRBD1 | many | TGCGCCAGCAGTCGGGACAGCCACACCGGGGAGCTGTTTTTT | CASSRDSHTGELFF